The entry that follows covers one T cell receptor beta chain sequence. Antigen unknown. CDR1 SGDLS and CDR2 YYNGEE come from the germline V gene. The CDR3 loop spans 13 amino acids. Trimming pared 4 bases from V and 6 bases from J, leaving 13 bases between. The data derive from a study of T cell repertoires in cytomegalovirus infection. Overall study: The public TCR beta signatures pointed to both CMV infection and matching HLA type. Whole-study findings and limits: Ex vivo, HLA-C-restricted CMV-specific TCR beta clonotypes prevailed over the rest of the response.

TCRdb reprocessed the reads via MiXCR and lists one record per CDR3 protein. Among approximately 550,000 distinct CDR3 sequences, approximately 15% were seen once, and the ten largest hold 20% to 30%. Sequencing used CD8+ T cells from PBMCs. The TCR was taken from a human donor in good health (CMV status not recorded). Some clones in this sample may be carry-over from other donors' samples. The chain uses TRBV9 and TRBJ2-5; D gene ambiguous. In nucleotides, the CDR3 is TGTGCCAGCAGCTCCTGGGCAGGTCAGACCCAGTACTTC. Protein: CASSSWAGQTQYF.